The entry below gives a single T cell receptor (beta chain) sequence along with its context. The data derive from a study of technical replicates of blood from a few donors. This CDR3 has 19 amino acids. In germline, CDR1 is MNHEY, CDR2 SMNVEV (reference sequence). The ends were cut back, 5 bases at V and 0 bases at J, with 23 bases in the middle. TCRdb's table, derived via immunoSEQ multiplex PCR, lists solely in-frame clones and lacks some. The table records some 96,000 clones, under 97% of them present only once. This sequence originates from a human donor in good health. Sequencing was done on a sample of T cells isolated from PBMCs. This rearrangement joins TRBV27 to TRBJ1-3; D call uncertain. For the CDR3, the DNA is TGTGCCAGCAGTACCCGGGTCCTAGATTCGGCTTACTCTGGAAACACCATATATTTT. It codes for CASSTRVLDSAYSGNTIYF.